Listed below are T cell receptor beta chains from one sample, sequenced in a study of CD8+ T cells in alopecia areata. Sequencing used immunoSEQ multiplex PCR; TCRdb keeps in-frame clones, though not all of them. In the table there are about 120,000 clones, 35% to 45% of which are singletons. Sequenced sample: CD4+ T cells sorted from blood. The source of these receptors is a human donor with alopecia areata. Both conserved end residues are part of each CDR3. A D gene is named only where the DNA matches it firmly. Not all rows give a size; the values are once, few, many and, for expanded clones, a class.

v_call	d_call	clone_size	j_call	cdr3_aa
TRBV19	.	.	TRBJ2-7	CASSILLEGEQYF
TRBV2	.	.	TRBJ1-2	CASSEAARSGYTF
TRBV20-1	.	.	TRBJ2-5	CSKLGGETQYF
TRBV25-1	.	.	TRBJ1-2	CASSEWNGNYGYTF
TRBV7-9	.	few	TRBJ1-1	CASSLIGVNTEAFF
TRBV7-2	.	.	TRBJ2-1	CASTLLYNEQFF
TRBV2	TRBD1	few	TRBJ2-7	CASSRDRGDYEQYF
TRBV15	.	few	TRBJ1-1	CATSRDGDTRNTEAFF
TRBV7-3	.	few	TRBJ2-1	CASSLVQEQFF
TRBV6-5	.	.	TRBJ1-1	CASSAMNTEAFF
TRBV6-6	.	.	TRBJ2-3	CATGGRSTDTQYF
TRBV2	.	.	TRBJ1-1	CASLSTLWTVPEAFF
TRBV20-1	.	.	TRBJ2-7	CSARDEYEQYF
TRBV7-9	.	few	TRBJ2-5	CASSLDAWYQETQYF
TRBV30	TRBD2	.	TRBJ2-4	CAWSDSGGIQYF
TRBV29-1	TRBD2	.	TRBJ2-3	CSVGLLATSTDTQYF
TRBV29-1	.	.	TRBJ1-4	CSVRAGFEEKLFF
TRBV5-1	.	few	TRBJ2-7	CASSLGTDSYEQYF
TRBV6-5	.	.	TRBJ2-3	CASSYSGDTQCF
TRBV7-2	.	.	TRBJ2-4	CASSPGDLRDIQYF
TRBV28	.	.	TRBJ2-7	CASSPSAGSYEQYF
TRBV28	.	.	TRBJ2-7	CASGLPGSGYEQYF
TRBV4-3	.	.	TRBJ2-5	CASSQDSGKETQYF
TRBV27	TRBD1	.	TRBJ2-1	CASKVGWTGQKEQFF
TRBV9	.	few	TRBJ1-4	CASSVAGGLNEKLFF
TRBV29-1	.	.	TRBJ2-3	CSVARGLSSTDTQYF
TRBV7-2	.	few	TRBJ2-7	CASSSYSYEQYF
TRBV5-1	TRBD2	.	TRBJ2-1	CASSPISGNDEQFF
TRBV7-9	.	few	TRBJ1-2	CASSLSQGANYGYTF
TRBV4-1	TRBD2	.	TRBJ2-5	CASSQETAVAGGRQVAQYF
TRBV28	TRBD1	.	TRBJ1-2	CASTFPKDRAHF
TRBV7-9	TRBD1	.	TRBJ1-5	CASSPGTGLQPQHF
TRBV29-1	TRBD1	few	TRBJ1-4	CSGTGANEKLFF
TRBV4-3	.	few	TRBJ2-1	CASSTRGAQYNEQFF
TRBV7-2	.	.	TRBJ1-2	CASSLTFYGYTF
TRBV29-1	.	few	TRBJ1-3	CSVATGGNTIYF
TRBV29-1	.	.	TRBJ2-4	CTPRGYLRYLQYF